The rows below give T cell receptor beta chains drawn from one sample of a study of blood T cells in healthy people across ages. TCRdb reanalysed the 5' RACE reads using MiXCR and keeps one entry per CDR3 protein. Here the sample spans roughly 680,000 distinct CDR3 sequences, about half being singletons. The sample was blood. All receptors derive from an older woman in good health. Both conserved end residues are part of each CDR3. The D gene is left open where the match is weak. Size values are once, few and many counts, or a class for expanded clones, and some rows have none.

j_gene | len | d_gene | abundance | v_gene | CDR3aa
TRBJ2-1 | 13 | . | . | TRBV4-3 | CASSYSGGNEQFF
TRBJ1-1 | 16 | . | few | TRBV5-1 | CASSLGLGRRNTEAFF
TRBJ2-3 | 15 | TRBD2 | few | TRBV4-3 | CASSHSGSSTDTQYF
TRBJ2-7 | 14 | . | . | TRBV20-1 | CSASAGTFPYEQYF
TRBJ1-6 | 13 | . | . | TRBV28 | CATQTGYDSPLHF
. | 14 | TRBD1 | . | TRBV20-1 | CSARKPGQGYEQYF
TRBJ2-3 | 17 | . | . | TRBV14 | CASSQDRGGFRADTQYF
TRBJ2-1 | 16 | . | few | TRBV5-1 | CASSLGGGGSYNEQFF
TRBJ1-1 | 13 | . | . | TRBV7-9 | CASSFSQNTEAFF
TRBJ2-3 | 18 | TRBD1 | . | TRBV6-2/TRBV6-3 | CASSSSPFRQGESHTQYF
TRBJ2-3 | 12 | . | few | TRBV7-2 | CASSPLRDTQYF
TRBJ2-1 | 13 | . | . | TRBV18 | CASSPRPSDEQFF
TRBJ2-2 | 16 | TRBD2 | . | TRBV20-1 | CSARDPASGTTGELFF
TRBJ2-5 | 15 | TRBD1 | . | TRBV3-1 | CASSQGDRGHETQYF
TRBJ2-3 | 17 | TRBD2 | . | TRBV4-3 | CASSQGSGRGLTDTQYF
TRBJ2-7 | 13 | . | . | TRBV14 | CASSQDLRREQYF
TRBJ2-7 | 13 | . | . | TRBV18 | CASSPDRIYEQYF
TRBJ1-2 | 15 | . | few | TRBV7-9 | CASSLEGSVAYGYTF
TRBJ2-3 | 15 | TRBD2 | . | TRBV20-1 | CSAQGLAGNTDTQYF
. | 11 | . | . | TRBV20-1 | CSATREVTQYF
TRBJ1-2 | 14 | . | . | TRBV20-1 | CSAPTRPGNYGYTF
TRBJ2-5 | 14 | . | few | TRBV29-1 | CSVGRGGGAETQYF
TRBJ2-5 | 16 | TRBD1 | few | TRBV27 | CASSFAGTGFQETQYF
. | 14 | . | . | TRBV27 | CASSLDPRYNEQYF
TRBJ2-2 | 14 | . | . | TRBV7-9 | CASSLLENTGELFF
TRBJ2-7 | 15 | TRBD2 | . | TRBV20-1 | CSARAPAGLGDEQYF
TRBJ1-1 | 14 | TRBD1 | few | TRBV6-6 | CASSTGTGNTEAFF
TRBJ1-2 | 16 | TRBD1 | . | TRBV4-3 | CASSRDPTGLNYGYTF
TRBJ2-1 | 15 | TRBD1 | few | TRBV29-1 | CSADPTGQFVNEQFF
TRBJ2-5 | 11 | . | . | TRBV10-3 | CAIGLGETQYF
TRBJ2-3 | 14 | TRBD2 | few | TRBV20-1 | CSASGRAREDTQYF
TRBJ2-3 | 15 | . | once | TRBV14 | CASSRADPRADTQYF
TRBJ2-3 | 14 | . | few | TRBV4-2 | CASSQEGSADTQYF
TRBJ2-1 | 14 | TRBD2 | . | TRBV10-3 | CAISLSGNRDEQFF
TRBJ2-7 | 14 | TRBD2 | many | TRBV7-2 | CASSLGLAGDEQYF
TRBJ2-3 | 12 | . | . | TRBV27 | CASRDSSVTQYF
. | 12 | . | . | TRBV5-6 | CASSTGVWTQYF
TRBJ2-7 | 14 | TRBD2 | few | TRBV5-1 | CASSLPSGSYEQYF
TRBJ2-3 | 15 | . | . | TRBV20-1 | CSARMGVYGTDTQYF
TRBJ2-3 | 12 | . | few | TRBV5-1 | CASSFLGGTQYF
TRBJ2-7 | 13 | . | few | TRBV12-3/TRBV12-4 | CASSFQGGWEQYF
TRBJ1-6 | 16 | . | . | TRBV4-3 | CASSQDRHRVNSPLHF